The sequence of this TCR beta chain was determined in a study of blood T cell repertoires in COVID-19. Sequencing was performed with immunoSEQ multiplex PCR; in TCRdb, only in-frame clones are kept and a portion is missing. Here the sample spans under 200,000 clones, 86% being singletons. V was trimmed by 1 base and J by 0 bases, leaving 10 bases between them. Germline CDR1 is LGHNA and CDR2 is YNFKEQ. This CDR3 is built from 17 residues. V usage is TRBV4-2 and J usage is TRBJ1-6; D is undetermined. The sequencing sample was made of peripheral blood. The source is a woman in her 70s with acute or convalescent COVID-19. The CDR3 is CASSQGTRGSYNSPLHF. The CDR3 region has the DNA TGTGCCAGCAGCCAAGGGACCCGGGGCTCCTATAATTCACCCCTCCACTTT.